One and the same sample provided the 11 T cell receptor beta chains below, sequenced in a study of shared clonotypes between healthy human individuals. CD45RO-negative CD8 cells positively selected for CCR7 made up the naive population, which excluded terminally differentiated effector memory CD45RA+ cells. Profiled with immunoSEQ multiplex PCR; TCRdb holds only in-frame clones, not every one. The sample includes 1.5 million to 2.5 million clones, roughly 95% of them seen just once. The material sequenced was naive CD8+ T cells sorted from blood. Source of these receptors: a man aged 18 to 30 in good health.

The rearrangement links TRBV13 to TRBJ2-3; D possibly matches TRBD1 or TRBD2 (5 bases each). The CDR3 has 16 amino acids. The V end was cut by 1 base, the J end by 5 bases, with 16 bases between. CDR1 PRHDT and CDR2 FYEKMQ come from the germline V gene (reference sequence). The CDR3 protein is CASSLVGGAPVDTQYF. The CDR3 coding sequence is TGTGCCAGCAGCTTAGTTGGGGGAGCGCCTGTAGATACGCAGTATTTT.

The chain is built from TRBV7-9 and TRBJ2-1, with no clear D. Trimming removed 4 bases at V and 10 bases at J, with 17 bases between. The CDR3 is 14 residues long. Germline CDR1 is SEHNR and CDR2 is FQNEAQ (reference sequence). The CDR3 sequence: CASSSPSVTNEQFF. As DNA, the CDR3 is TGTGCCAGCAGCTCCCCCTCCGTGACAAACGAGCAGTTCTTC.

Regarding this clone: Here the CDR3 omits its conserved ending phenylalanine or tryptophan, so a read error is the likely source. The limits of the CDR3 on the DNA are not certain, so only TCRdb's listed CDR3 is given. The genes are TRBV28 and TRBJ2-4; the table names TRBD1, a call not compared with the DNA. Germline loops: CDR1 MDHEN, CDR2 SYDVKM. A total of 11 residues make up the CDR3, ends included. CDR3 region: CASSWDRGTVH.

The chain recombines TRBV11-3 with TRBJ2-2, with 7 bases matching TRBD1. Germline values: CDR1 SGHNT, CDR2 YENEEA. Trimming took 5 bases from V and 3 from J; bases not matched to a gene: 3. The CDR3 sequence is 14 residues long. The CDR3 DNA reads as TGTGCCAGCAGCCCCGGGACAGACACCGGGGAGCTGTTTTTT. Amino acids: CASSPGTDTGELFF.

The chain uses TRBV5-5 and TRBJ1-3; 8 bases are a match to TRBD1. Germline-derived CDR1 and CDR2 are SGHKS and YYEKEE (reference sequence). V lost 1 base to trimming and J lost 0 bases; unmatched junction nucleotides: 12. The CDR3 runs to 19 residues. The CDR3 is CASSLSQGEITNSGNTIYF. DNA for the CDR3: TGTGCCAGCAGCTTGTCACAGGGGGAAATTACCAACTCTGGAAACACCATATATTTT.

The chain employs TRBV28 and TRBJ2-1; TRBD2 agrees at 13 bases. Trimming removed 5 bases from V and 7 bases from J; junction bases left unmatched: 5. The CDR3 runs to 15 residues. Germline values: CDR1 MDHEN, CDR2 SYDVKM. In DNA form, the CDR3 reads TGTGCCAGCAGTAGGACTAGCGGGGGAGGTAATGAGCAGTTCTTC. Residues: CASSRTSGGGNEQFF.

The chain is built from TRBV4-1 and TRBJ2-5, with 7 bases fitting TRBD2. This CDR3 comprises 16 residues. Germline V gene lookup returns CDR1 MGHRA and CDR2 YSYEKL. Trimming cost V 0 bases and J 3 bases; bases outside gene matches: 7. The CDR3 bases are TGCGCCAGCAGCCAAGATGAGCCTAGCGGCAAAGAGACCCAGTACTTC. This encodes CASSQDEPSGKETQYF.

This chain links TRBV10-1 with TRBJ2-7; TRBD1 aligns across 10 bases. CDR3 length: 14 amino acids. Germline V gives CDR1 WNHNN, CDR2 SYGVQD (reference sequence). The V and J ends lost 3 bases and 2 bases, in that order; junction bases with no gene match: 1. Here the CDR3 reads CASSDGTGAYEQYF. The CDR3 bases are TGCGCCAGCAGTGACGGGACAGGGGCCTACGAGCAGTACTTC.

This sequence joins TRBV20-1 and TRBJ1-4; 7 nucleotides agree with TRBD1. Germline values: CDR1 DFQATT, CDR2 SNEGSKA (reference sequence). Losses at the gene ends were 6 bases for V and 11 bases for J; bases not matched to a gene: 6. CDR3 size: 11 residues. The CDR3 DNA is TGCAGTGCCCCTGGGACAGATAAACTGTTTTTT. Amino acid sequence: CSAPGTDKLFF.

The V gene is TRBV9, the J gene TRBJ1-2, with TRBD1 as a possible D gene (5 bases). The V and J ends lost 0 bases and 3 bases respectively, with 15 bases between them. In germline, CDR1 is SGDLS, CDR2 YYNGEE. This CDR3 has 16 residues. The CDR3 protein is CASSVGGQGSHYGYTF. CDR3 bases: TGTGCCAGCAGCGTAGGAGGTCAGGGAAGTCACTATGGCTACACCTTC.

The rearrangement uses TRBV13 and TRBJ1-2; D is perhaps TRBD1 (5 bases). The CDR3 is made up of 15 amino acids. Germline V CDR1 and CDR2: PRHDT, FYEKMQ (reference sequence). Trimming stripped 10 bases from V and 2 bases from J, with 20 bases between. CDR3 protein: CATGAFNEDNYGYTF. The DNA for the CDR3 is TGTGCCACCGGGGCCTTCAACGAGGACAACTATGGCTACACCTTC.